These 3 T cell receptor beta chains were sequenced from one sample in a study of CD8 T cells in ankylosing spondylitis. Study results and limitations: Made up of about eight highly homologous variants, a TCR beta motif appeared characteristic of ankylosing spondylitis blood.

One entry per CDR3 protein, called by TCRdb with MiXCR from the 5' RACE reads. The sample carries 700,000 or so distinct CDR3 sequences, 15% to 20% recorded once. These receptors' targets are unknown. What was sequenced was blood, either unsorted or a sorted T cell fraction (not recorded which). Receptors originate from a male donor with ankylosing spondylitis.

The chain links TRBV19 to TRBJ2-1; a weak D match, TRBD2 (5 bases). V was pared by 5 bases and J by 8 bases, with 13 bases between. The germline gives CDR1 LNHDA, CDR2 SQIVND (reference sequence). CDR3 length equals 13 residues. In DNA form, the CDR3 reads TGTGCCAGTAGTCCTAGCAGTCGGCATGAGCAGTTCTTC. Translating it yields CASSPSSRHEQFF.

As concerns this clonotype: One junction end does not reproduce the germline sequence, and a read error may be involved. The rearrangement uses TRBV7-3 and TRBJ1-2; D not certain. The germline V gene has CDR1 SGHTA and CDR2 FQGTGA. This CDR3 is 14 amino acids long. CDR3 nucleotide sequence: TGTGCCAGCAGCCTAACTAGGCCGGTCTATGGCTACACCTTC. Encoded protein: CASSLTRPVYGYTF.

This clonotype was counted only a few times. The chain recombines TRBV11-3 with TRBJ2-3; tentatively, D is TRBD2 (6 bases). V shed 5 bases and J shed 3 bases, with 18 bases lying between them. Germline-derived CDR1 and CDR2 are SGHNT and YENEEA. CDR3 size: 16 residues. The CDR3 nucleotides read TGTGCCAGCAGCCCGGGGACTCCTTGGGGGACAGATACGCAGTATTTT. This encodes CASSPGTPWGTDTQYF. The full variable domain, with the rest looked up from reference TRBV11-3 and TRBJ2-3, is EAGVVQSPRYKIIEKKQPVAFWCNPISGHNTLYWYLQNLGQGPELLIRYENEEAVDDSQLPKDRFSAERLKGVDSTLKIQPAELGDSAVYLCASSPGTPWGTDTQYFGPGTRLTVL.